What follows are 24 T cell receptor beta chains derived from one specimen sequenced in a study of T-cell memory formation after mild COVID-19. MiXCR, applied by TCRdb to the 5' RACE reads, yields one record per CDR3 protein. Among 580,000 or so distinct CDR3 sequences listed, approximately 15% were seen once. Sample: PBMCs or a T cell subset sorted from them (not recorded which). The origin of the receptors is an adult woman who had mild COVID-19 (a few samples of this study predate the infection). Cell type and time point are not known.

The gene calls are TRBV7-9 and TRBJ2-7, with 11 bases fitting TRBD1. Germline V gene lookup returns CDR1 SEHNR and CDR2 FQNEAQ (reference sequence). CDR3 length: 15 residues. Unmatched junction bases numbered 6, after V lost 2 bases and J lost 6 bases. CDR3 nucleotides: TGTGCCAGCAGCTTACATAGGACAGGGGGCGCCGAGCAGTACTTC. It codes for CASSLHRTGGAEQYF.

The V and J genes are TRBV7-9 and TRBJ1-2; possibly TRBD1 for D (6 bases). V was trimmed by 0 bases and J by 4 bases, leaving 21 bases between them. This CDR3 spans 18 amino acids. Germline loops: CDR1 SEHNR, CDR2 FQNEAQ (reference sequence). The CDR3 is CASSLALIFGGVSYGYTF. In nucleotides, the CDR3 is TGTGCCAGCAGCTTAGCGCTTATCTTTGGGGGCGTGAGCTATGGCTACACCTTC.

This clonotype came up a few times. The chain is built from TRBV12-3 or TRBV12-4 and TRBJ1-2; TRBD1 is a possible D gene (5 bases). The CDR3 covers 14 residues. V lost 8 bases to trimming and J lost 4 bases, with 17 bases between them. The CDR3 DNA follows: TGTGCCAGCTTGGATTACGGGACGGTCTATGGCTACACCTTC. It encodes CASLDYGTVYGYTF.

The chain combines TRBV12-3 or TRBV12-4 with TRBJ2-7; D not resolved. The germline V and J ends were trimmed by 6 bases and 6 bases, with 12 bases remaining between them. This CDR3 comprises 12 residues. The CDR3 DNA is TGTGCCAGCAGCCTATTTCGGCTCGAGCAGTACTTC. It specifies CASSLFRLEQYF.

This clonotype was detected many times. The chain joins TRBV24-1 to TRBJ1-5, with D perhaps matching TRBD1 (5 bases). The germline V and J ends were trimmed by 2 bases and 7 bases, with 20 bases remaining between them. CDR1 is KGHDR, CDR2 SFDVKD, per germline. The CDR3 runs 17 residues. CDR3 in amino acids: CATSDYHSRVSGQPQHF. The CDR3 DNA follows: TGTGCCACCAGTGATTACCACTCCAGGGTATCGGGGCAGCCCCAGCATTTT.

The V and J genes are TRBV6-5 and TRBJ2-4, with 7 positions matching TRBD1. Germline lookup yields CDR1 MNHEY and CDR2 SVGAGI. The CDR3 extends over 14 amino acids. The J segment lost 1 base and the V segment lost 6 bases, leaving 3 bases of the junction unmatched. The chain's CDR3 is CASRTGSAKNIQYF. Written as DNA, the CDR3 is TGTGCCAGCAGGACAGGGAGTGCCAAAAACATTCAGTACTTC.

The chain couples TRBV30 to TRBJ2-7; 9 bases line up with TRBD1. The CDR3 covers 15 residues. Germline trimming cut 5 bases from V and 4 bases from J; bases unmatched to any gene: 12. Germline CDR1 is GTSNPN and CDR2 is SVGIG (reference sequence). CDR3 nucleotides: TGTGCCTGGGGGGGACAGGGTAAACTCTTATACGAGCAGTACTTC. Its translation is CAWGGQGKLLYEQYF.

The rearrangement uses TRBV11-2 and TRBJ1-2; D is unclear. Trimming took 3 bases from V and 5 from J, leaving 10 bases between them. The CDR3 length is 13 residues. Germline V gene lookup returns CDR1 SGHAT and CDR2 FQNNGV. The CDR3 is CASSFAMTYGYTF. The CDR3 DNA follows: TGTGCCAGCAGCTTTGCGATGACTTATGGCTACACCTTC.

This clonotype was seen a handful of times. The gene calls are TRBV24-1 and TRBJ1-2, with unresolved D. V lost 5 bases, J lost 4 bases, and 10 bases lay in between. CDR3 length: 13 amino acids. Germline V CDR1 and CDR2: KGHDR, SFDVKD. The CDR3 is CATSVTDVYGYTF. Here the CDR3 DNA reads TGTGCCACCAGTGTGACCGACGTCTATGGCTACACCTTC.

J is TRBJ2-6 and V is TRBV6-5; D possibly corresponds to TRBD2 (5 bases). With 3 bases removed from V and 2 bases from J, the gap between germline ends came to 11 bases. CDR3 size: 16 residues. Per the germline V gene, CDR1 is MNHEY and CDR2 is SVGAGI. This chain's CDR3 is CASSYYWGAGANVLTF. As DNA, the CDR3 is TGTGCCAGCAGTTATTATTGGGGAGCTGGGGCCAACGTCCTGACTTTC.

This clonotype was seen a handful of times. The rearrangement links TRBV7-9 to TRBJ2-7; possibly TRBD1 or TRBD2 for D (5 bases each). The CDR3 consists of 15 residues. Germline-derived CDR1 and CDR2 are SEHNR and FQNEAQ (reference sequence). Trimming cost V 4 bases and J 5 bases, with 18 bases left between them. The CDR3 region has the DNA TGTGCCAGCAGCTCCACCGGGACGGCTCGGGACGAGCAGTACTTC. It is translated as CASSSTGTARDEQYF.

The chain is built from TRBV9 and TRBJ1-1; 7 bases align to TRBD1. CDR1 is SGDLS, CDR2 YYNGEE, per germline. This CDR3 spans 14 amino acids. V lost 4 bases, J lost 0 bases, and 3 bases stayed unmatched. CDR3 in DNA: TGTGCCAGCAGCACAGGGGACTTGAACACTGAAGCTTTCTTT. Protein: CASSTGDLNTEAFF.

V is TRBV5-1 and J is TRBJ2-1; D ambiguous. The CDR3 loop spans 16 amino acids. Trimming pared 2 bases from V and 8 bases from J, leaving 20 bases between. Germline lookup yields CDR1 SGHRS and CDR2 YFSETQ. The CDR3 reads CASSLGRNSLLDEQFF. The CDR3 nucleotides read TGCGCCAGCAGCTTAGGCCGTAACTCCCTTCTCGATGAGCAGTTCTTC.

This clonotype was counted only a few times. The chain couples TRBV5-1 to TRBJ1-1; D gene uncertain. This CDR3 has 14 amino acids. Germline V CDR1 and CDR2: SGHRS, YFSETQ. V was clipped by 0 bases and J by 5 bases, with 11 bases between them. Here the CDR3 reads CASSLVSGPTEAFF. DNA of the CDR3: TGCGCCAGCAGCTTGGTCTCTGGGCCGACTGAAGCTTTCTTT.

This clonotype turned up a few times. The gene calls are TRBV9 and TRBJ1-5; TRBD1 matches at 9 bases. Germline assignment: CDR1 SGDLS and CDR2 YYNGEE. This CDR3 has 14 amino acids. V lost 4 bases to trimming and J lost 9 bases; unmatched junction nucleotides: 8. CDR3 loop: CASSPRTGAGPQHF. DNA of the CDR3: TGTGCCAGCAGCCCCCGGACAGGGGCAGGGCCCCAGCATTTT. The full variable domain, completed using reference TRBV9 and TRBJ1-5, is DSGVTQTPKHLITATGQRVTLRCSPRSGDLSVYWYQQSLDQGLQFLIQYYNGEERAKGNILERFSAQQFPDLHSELNLSSLELGDSALYFCASSPRTGAGPQHFGDGTRLSIL.

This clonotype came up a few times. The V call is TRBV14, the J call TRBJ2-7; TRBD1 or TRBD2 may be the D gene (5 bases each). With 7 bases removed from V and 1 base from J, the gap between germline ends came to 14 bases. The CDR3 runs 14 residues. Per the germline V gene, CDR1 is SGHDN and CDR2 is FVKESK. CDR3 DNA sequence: TGTGCCAGCACCTCGGGGCCAAATTCCTACGAGCAGTACTTC. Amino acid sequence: CASTSGPNSYEQYF. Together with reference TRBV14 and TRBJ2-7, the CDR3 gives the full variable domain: EAGVTQFPSHSVIEKGQTVTLRCDPISGHDNLYWYRRVMGKEIKFLLHFVKESKQDESGMPNNRFLAERTGGTYSTLKVQPAELEDSGVYFCASTSGPNSYEQYFGPGTRLTVT.

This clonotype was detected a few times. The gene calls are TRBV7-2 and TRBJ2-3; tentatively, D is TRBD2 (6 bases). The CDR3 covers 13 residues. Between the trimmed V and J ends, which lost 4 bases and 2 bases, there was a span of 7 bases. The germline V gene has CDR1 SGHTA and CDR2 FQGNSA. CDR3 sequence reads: CASSWTNTDTQYF. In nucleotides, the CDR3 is TGTGCCAGCAGCTGGACTAACACAGATACGCAGTATTTT.

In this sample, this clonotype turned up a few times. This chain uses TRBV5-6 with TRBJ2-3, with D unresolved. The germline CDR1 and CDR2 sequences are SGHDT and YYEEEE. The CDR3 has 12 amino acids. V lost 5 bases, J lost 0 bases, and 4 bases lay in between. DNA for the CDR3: TGTGCCAGCAGGGTGAGCACAGATACGCAGTATTTT. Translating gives CASRVSTDTQYF.

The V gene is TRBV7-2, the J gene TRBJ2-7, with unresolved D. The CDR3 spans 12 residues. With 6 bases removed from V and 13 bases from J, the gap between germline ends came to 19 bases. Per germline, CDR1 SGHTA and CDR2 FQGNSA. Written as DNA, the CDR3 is TGTGCCAGCAGTTATCCGATACTCTGTCCTTACTTC. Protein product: CASSYPILCPYF.

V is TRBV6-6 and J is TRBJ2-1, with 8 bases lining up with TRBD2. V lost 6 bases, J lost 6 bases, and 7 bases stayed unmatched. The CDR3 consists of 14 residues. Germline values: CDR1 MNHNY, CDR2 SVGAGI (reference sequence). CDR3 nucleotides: TGTGCCAGCAGAGGACTAGCCCTGGGCAATGAGCAGTTCTTC. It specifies CASRGLALGNEQFF.

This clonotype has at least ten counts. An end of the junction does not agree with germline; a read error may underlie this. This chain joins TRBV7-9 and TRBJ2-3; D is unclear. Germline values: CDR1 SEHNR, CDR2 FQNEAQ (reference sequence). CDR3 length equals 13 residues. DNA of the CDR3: TGCGCCAGCAGCTTGGTAGTCACAGATACGCAGTATTTT. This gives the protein CASSLVVTDTQYF.

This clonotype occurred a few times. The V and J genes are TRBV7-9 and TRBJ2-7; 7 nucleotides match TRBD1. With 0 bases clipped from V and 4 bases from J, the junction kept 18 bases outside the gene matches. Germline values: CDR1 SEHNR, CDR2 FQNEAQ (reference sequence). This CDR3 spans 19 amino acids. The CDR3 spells CASSLADYRGPTGQYEQYF. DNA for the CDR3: TGTGCCAGCAGCTTAGCCGACTACAGGGGCCCGACAGGGCAGTACGAGCAGTACTTC.

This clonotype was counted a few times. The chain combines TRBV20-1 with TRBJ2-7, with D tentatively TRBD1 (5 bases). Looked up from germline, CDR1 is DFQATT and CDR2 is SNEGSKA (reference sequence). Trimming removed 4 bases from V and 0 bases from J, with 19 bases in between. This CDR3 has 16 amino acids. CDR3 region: CSANFPDPDNSYEQYF. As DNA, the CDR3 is TGCAGTGCTAACTTCCCCGACCCGGACAACTCCTACGAGCAGTACTTC.

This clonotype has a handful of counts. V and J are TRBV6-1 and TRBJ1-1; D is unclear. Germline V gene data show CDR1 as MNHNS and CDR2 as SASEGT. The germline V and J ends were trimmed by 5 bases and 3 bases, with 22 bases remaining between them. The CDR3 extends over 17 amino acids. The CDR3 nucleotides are TGTGCCAGCAGTCACGACCTCGGACGGTACGAGGACACTGAAGCTTTCTTT. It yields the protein CASSHDLGRYEDTEAFF.